This TCR beta chain was observed in a study of early T cells in non-severe SARS-CoV-2 infection. Study-wide context: The chains were unpaired, and the sequenced material was bulk RNA from unsorted whole blood. Overall study findings and caveats: Using VDJdb, the matching emphasized anti-spike CD8 responses while missing private and CD4 specificities.

As part of library construction, unique molecular identifiers were attached to individual cDNA molecules. MiXCR was run by TCRdb on the 5' RACE reads, yielding one entry per CDR3 protein. The data hold about 44,000 distinct CDR3 sequences, with 20% to 25% observed a single time. Germline V lookup: CDR1 SEHNR, CDR2 FQNEAQ (reference sequence). V shed 4 bases and J shed 1 base, with 10 bases lying between them. The CDR3 is 14 residues long. This clonotype was found many times. The antigen remains unidentified. This specimen was whole blood, taken at baseline. The TCR sequence derives from an adult who was a healthcare worker with PCR-confirmed SARS-CoV-2 infection or an uninfected control (not recorded which). The genes are TRBV7-9 and TRBJ2-5; D gene unclear. DNA for the CDR3: TGTGCCAGCAGCTCGGCAGGCCTCCAAGAGACCCAGTACTTC. It yields the protein CASSSAGLQETQYF.